This T cell receptor beta chain was sequenced during a study of blood T cell repertoires in COVID-19. About the research overall: The cDNA or gDNA used as material had been derived from T cells, B-cell-depleted T cells, or PBMCs.

The table came from immunoSEQ multiplex PCR; TCRdb's copy has only in-frame clones and leaves some out. The sample lists approximately 210,000 clones, roughly 87% seen once, with roughly 2% in the top ten. Losses at the gene ends were 5 bases for V and 4 bases for J; bases not matched to a gene: 10. Germline lookup yields CDR1 SGHTA and CDR2 FQGNSA. The CDR3 length is 16 residues. This clonotype was sampled from a man aged 40-55 years with active or convalescent COVID-19. Sequencing was carried out using peripheral blood. The V and J genes are TRBV7-2 and TRBJ2-7, with TRBD2 matching 11 bases. Here the CDR3 reads CASSVRPGTSGYEQYF. CDR3 DNA: TGTGCCAGCAGCGTAAGGCCCGGGACTAGCGGATACGAGCAGTACTTC. The complete variable domain, with remaining parts taken from reference TRBV7-2 and TRBJ2-7, reads GAGVSQSPSNKVTEKGKDVELRCDPISGHTALYWYRQSLGQGLEFLIYFQGNSAPDKSGLPSDRFSAERTGGSVSTLTIQRTQQEDSAVYLCASSVRPGTSGYEQYFGPGTRLTVT.